Reported below is one T cell receptor beta chain. The antigen remains unidentified. This sample is drawn from a study of shared clonotypes between healthy human individuals. Points from the study as a whole: Naive subsets typically showed greater estimated richness than memory subsets.

Trimming took off 0 bases at V and 8 bases at J, with 11 bases between the two ends. CDR3 length: 14 amino acids. Germline V gene data show CDR1 as MNHNY and CDR2 as SVGAGI (reference sequence). In the authors' methods: In the immunoSEQ data, sequences were junction-only and lacked quality scores, so filtering differed. This table comes from immunoSEQ multiplex PCR, and its TCRdb copy is limited to in-frame clones, with some not included. The V and J calls and the clone size are those of that table, but D and trimming were determined from the DNA. The table has about a million clones, roughly 70% seen once.

The origin of this receptor is a man between 18 and 29 years old in good health. The specimen was memory CD4+ T cells sorted from blood. Subset specified: CD45RA-negative fraction. This chain connects TRBV6-6 to TRBJ2-1; unclear D gene. In DNA form, the CDR3 reads TGTGCCAGCAGTTACTCAGGGCCCGTGGATGAGCAGTTCTTC. Encoded protein: CASSYSGPVDEQFF.